The entry that follows covers one T cell receptor (beta chain) sequence. Its antigen is unidentified. The data derive from a study of cytomegalovirus exposure and HLA in healthy donors. Findings and limits, study-wide: The study listed approximately 170 cytomegalovirus-associated TCR beta chains. With later analysis, a missense DCLRE1C variant became linked to TCR beta V- and J-gene trimming. In vitro assays verified that a few CMV-associated chains recognized CMV antigens specifically. CMV serostatus was the sole immune exposure information available.

With 60 Vbeta and 13 Jbeta primers, the PCR was carried out. TCRdb keeps only in-frame clones here, not all; method: immunoSEQ multiplex PCR. Of some 99,000 clones listed, approximately 70% are singletons. CDR1 is SNHLY, CDR2 FYNNEI, per germline. V was clipped by 8 bases and J by 8 bases, with 18 bases between them. The length of the CDR3 is 13 residues. The material sequenced was PBMCs. The sequence was collected from a man aged 40-49 years in good health and CMV-seronegative. This rearrangement joins TRBV2 to TRBJ1-2, with a tentative D call TRBD1 (5 bases). The DNA for the CDR3 is TGTGCCAGCTCCGGAGTTGGGGGGGTAGGCTACACCTTC. Translation: CASSGVGGVGYTF.